A single sample gave rise to the 20 T cell receptor beta chains below, sequenced in a study of cytomegalovirus exposure and HLA in healthy donors. Amplification used 60 Vbeta primers and 13 Jbeta primers. Method: immunoSEQ multiplex PCR; TCRdb's copy keeps in-frame clones and lacks some. The sample consists of roughly 200,000 clones, roughly 80% of them appearing once. The specimen was PBMCs. The source of these receptors is a woman aged 18 to 35 in good health and CMV-seronegative.

This chain uses TRBV27 with TRBJ1-2; weak D call: TRBD1 (6 bases). Germline assignment: CDR1 MNHEY and CDR2 SMNVEV (reference sequence). This CDR3 contains 12 residues. Trimming pared 6 bases from V and 3 bases from J, leaving 8 bases between. The chain's CDR3 is CASRGADYGYTF. The CDR3 coding sequence is TGTGCCAGCAGGGGGGCGGACTATGGCTACACCTTC.

The rearrangement uses TRBV27 and TRBJ1-2, with 7 positions matching TRBD1. The V gene end was trimmed by 5 bases and the J gene end by 4 bases; junction bases not matched to a gene: 4. Germline V lookup: CDR1 MNHEY, CDR2 SMNVEV (reference sequence). This CDR3 spans 13 amino acids. CDR3 nucleotide sequence: TGTGCCAGCAGTCGACAGGGAGCCTATGGCTACACCTTC. Amino acid sequence: CASSRQGAYGYTF.

The J gene is TRBJ1-5, the V gene TRBV5-6; 8 nucleotides align to TRBD1. Germline V CDR1 and CDR2: SGHDT, YYEEEE. The CDR3 spans 14 residues. With 2 bases clipped from V and 7 bases from J, the junction kept 5 bases outside the gene matches. Written as DNA, the CDR3 is TGTGCCAGCAGCTTTCGGGACAGGATCCAGCCCCAGCATTTT. Its protein product is CASSFRDRIQPQHF.

The count of this clone is one. V and J are TRBV11-3 and TRBJ1-1; the match to TRBD1 covers 9 bases. This CDR3 has 16 residues. The V and J ends lost 3 bases and 6 bases, in that order; junction bases with no gene match: 11. Germline V gives CDR1 SGHNT, CDR2 YENEEA. This CDR3 is CASSLTGGSGLAEAFF. In DNA, the CDR3 is TGTGCCAGCAGCTTGACAGGGGGGTCGGGTCTAGCTGAAGCTTTCTTT.

The V and J genes are TRBV9 and TRBJ2-7, with 10 bases fitting TRBD1. In germline, CDR1 is SGDLS, CDR2 YYNGEE. V was pared by 4 bases and J by 4 bases, with 8 bases of the junction left unmatched. This CDR3 contains 15 residues. The CDR3 here is CASSSDRGQVYEQYF. The CDR3 DNA sequence: TGTGCCAGCAGCTCCGACAGGGGGCAAGTGTACGAGCAGTACTTC.

This chain links TRBV28 with TRBJ1-2, with D perhaps TRBD1 (6 bases). This CDR3 region has 12 residues. Trimming took 6 bases from V and 8 from J, leaving 13 bases between them. Germline loops: CDR1 MDHEN, CDR2 SYDVKM. The CDR3 nucleotides read TGTGCCAGCAGGGGCACAGGGTCCGGCTACACCTTC. Residues: CASRGTGSGYTF.

The J gene is TRBJ2-1, the V gene TRBV5-1; 8 bases map to TRBD2. Looked up from germline, CDR1 is SGHRS and CDR2 is YFSETQ. This CDR3 contains 16 residues. V was pared by 1 base and J by 0 bases, with 3 bases of the junction left unmatched. The CDR3 DNA reads as TGCGCCAGCAGCTTGTGGGGACTAGACTCCTACAATGAGCAGTTCTTC. Residues: CASSLWGLDSYNEQFF. Combining the CDR3 with reference TRBV5-1 and TRBJ2-1 gives the whole variable domain KAGVTQTPRYLIKTRGQQVTLSCSPISGHRSVSWYQQTPGQGLQFLFEYFSETQRNKGNFPGRFSGRQFSNSRSEMNVSTLELGDSALYLCASSLWGLDSYNEQFFGPGTRLTVL.

This chain joins TRBV5-1 and TRBJ2-1; 7 positions match TRBD1. CDR1 is SGHRS, CDR2 YFSETQ, per germline. The CDR3 sequence is 17 residues long. V gave up 4 bases and J gave up 5 bases; unmatched junction bases: 15. This CDR3 is CASSPGTAWGFDNEQFF. The CDR3 DNA sequence: TGCGCCAGCAGCCCAGGGACAGCCTGGGGTTTTGACAATGAGCAGTTCTTC.

The chain links TRBV10-3 to TRBJ2-1, with D tentatively TRBD2 (7 bases). Trimming took 4 bases from V and 7 from J, leaving 23 bases between them. Germline loops: CDR1 ENHRY, CDR2 SYGVKD. The CDR3 is 17 amino acids. CDR3 protein: CAISGPWGREINNEQFF. CDR3 DNA: TGTGCCATCAGTGGTCCCTGGGGGCGGGAGATCAATAATGAGCAGTTCTTC.

This clone was seen only once. The chain has TRBV7-9 and TRBJ2-7; TRBD1 matches 7 bases. The CDR3 is 14 residues long. Germline-derived CDR1 and CDR2 are SEHNR and FQNEAQ (reference sequence). With 5 bases clipped from V and 4 bases from J, the junction kept 8 bases outside the gene matches. Here the CDR3 reads CASSPPGQIYEQYF. The CDR3, as DNA: TGTGCCAGCAGCCCTCCGGGACAGATATACGAGCAGTACTTC.

V gene TRBV28 combines with J gene TRBJ2-7; 9 bases are a match to TRBD1. The CDR3 length is 15 residues. Unmatched junction bases numbered 3, after V lost 2 bases and J lost 1 base. Germline lookup yields CDR1 MDHEN and CDR2 SYDVKM. The CDR3 region is CASSLGTGRSYEQYF. CDR3 DNA: TGTGCCAGCAGTTTAGGGACAGGGCGTTCCTACGAGCAGTACTTC.

This clone was detected a few times. This chain uses TRBV6-6 with TRBJ1-1, with D possibly TRBD1 on 5 matching bases. Trimming took off 6 bases at V and 6 bases at J, with 23 bases between the two ends. Germline V gene lookup returns CDR1 MNHNY and CDR2 SVGAGI (reference sequence). This CDR3 region has 16 residues. This chain's CDR3 is CASRLLGLAGPPEAFF. CDR3 nucleotide sequence: TGTGCCAGCAGATTACTCGGGTTAGCGGGGCCCCCTGAAGCTTTCTTT.

The chain carries TRBV19 and TRBJ1-5; D gene uncertain. The CDR3 is 16 amino acids. Germline-derived CDR1 and CDR2 are LNHDA and SQIVND (reference sequence). V lost 6 bases to trimming and J lost 5 bases, with 20 bases between them. The CDR3 region is CASSLDAGLGYQPQHF. In DNA form, the CDR3 reads TGTGCCAGTAGCCTCGACGCCGGACTCGGTTATCAGCCCCAGCATTTT.

The rearrangement uses TRBV7-9 and TRBJ2-7; 7 nucleotides align to TRBD2. From germline, CDR1 is SEHNR and CDR2 FQNEAQ (reference sequence). This CDR3 comprises 12 residues. With 2 bases clipped from V and 6 bases from J, the junction kept 1 base outside the gene matches. For the CDR3, the DNA is TGTGCCAGCAGCTTATCGGGGGGCGAGCAGTACTTC. This gives the protein CASSLSGGEQYF.

The chain uses TRBV28 and TRBJ2-2; 8 nucleotides agree with TRBD2. The V and J ends lost 4 bases and 6 bases, in that order; junction bases with no gene match: 7. CDR1 and CDR2 from the germline V gene are MDHEN and SYDVKM. This CDR3 spans 15 amino acids. The CDR3 region is CASSSAGVGSGELFF. The CDR3 DNA reads TGTGCCAGCAGTTCAGCGGGAGTGGGCTCCGGGGAGCTGTTTTTT.

V and J are TRBV18 and TRBJ1-5; D is perhaps TRBD1 (5 bases). CDR1 KGHSH and CDR2 LQKENI come from the germline V gene. The CDR3 spans 18 residues. Trimming shortened V by 2 bases and J by 7 bases, and 24 bases separated the two germline ends. CDR3 in DNA: TGTGCCAGCTCACCAGGGAGGGCCACGACCCTTCGGGACCAGCCCCAGCATTTT. Its protein product is CASSPGRATTLRDQPQHF.

V usage is TRBV21-1 and J usage is TRBJ2-7; the DNA was not used to check the table's D call, TRBD1. TRBV21-1 is shown as a pseudogene. CDR3 length: 20 residues. In DNA, the CDR3 is TGTGCCAGCAGCAATTTTGAGACAGATTTCCCGCGTGGTTCCCTCTACGAGCAGTACTTC. Translation: CASSNFETDFPRGSLYEQYF.

At least ten counts were recorded for this clone. The chain couples TRBV6-1 to TRBJ1-1; 9 bases are shared with TRBD1. V was clipped by 2 bases and J by 6 bases; unmatched bases: 7. CDR1 MNHNS and CDR2 SASEGT come from the germline V gene. CDR3 length: 15 residues. CDR3 region: CASSELQGASSEAFF. As DNA, the CDR3 is TGTGCCAGCAGTGAACTACAGGGGGCGTCTTCTGAAGCTTTCTTT.

For this clone: The germline gene is not matched at one end of the junction; a read error may be the cause. The rearrangement joins TRBV5-4 to TRBJ2-7; 9 bases are a match to TRBD1. The CDR3 extends over 12 amino acids. In germline, CDR1 is SGHNT, CDR2 YYREEE (reference sequence). CDR3 DNA: TGTGCCAGCAGCGGACAACAGGGGGCCGTGCTCTTC. Its translation is CASSGQQGAVLF.

The chain combines TRBV5-1 with TRBJ2-7; D perhaps matches TRBD1 (6 bases). Trimming removed 4 bases from V and 5 bases from J, with 7 bases in between. Germline V lookup: CDR1 SGHRS, CDR2 YFSETQ. The CDR3 covers 11 residues. CDR3 coding DNA: TGCGCCAGCAGCCAGGGGAACGAGCAGTACTTC. As protein: CASSQGNEQYF.